This T cell receptor beta chain was found in a study of naive and memory T cell subsets. Study-level results: Naive and memory repertoire findings lacked a ground truth for validation. Over 85% of naive TCR sequences appeared only once after error correction, unlike memory subsets.

The beta constant-region primer was an equimolar mix of two oligonucleotides covering TRBC1 and TRBC2. Ligated cDNA was amplified by four rounds of PCR with nested alpha and beta constant-region primers and SP2. A 12-nucleotide UMI and the SP2 primer were added to the cDNA 3' end by oligonucleotide ligation. TCRdb ran MiXCR on the UMI-ligation and nested PCR reads and lists one entry per CDR3 protein. The sample has fewer than 10,000 distinct CDR3 sequences, 25% to 35% seen once; the top ten hold around 63%. From the second PCR step, alpha and beta chains were amplified apart. V lost 5 bases to trimming and J lost 4 bases, with 15 bases between them. The CDR3 totals 13 residues. Germline V gene data show CDR1 as DFQATT and CDR2 as SNEGSKA (reference sequence). This clonotype was seen at least ten times. Its antigen is not known.

This chain joins TRBV20-1 and TRBJ2-7; D is undetermined. The sequencing sample was made of CD8+ TEMRA cells from blood. Documented subset: effector memory re-expressing CD45RA, CD45RA+ CD27-. This receptor was obtained from a human donor in good health. CDR3 DNA: TGCAGTGCTCCGGATCTTTCGGGTTACGAGCAGTACTTC. Translation: CSAPDLSGYEQYF.